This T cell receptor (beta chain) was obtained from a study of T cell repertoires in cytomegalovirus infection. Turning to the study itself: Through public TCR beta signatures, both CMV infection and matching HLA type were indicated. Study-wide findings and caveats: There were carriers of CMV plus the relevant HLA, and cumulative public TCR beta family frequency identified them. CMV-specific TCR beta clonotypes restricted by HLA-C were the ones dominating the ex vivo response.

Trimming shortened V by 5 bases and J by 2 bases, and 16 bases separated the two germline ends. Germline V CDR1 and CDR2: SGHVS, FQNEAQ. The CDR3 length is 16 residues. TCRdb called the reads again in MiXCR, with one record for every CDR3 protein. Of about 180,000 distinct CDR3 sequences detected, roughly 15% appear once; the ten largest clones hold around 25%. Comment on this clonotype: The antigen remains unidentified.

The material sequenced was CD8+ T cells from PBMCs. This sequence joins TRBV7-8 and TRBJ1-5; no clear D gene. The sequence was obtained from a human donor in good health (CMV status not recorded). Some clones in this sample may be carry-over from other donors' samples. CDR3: CASSALGRAGNQPQHF. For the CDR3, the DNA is TGTGCCAGCAGCGCCTTAGGGAGGGCCGGCAATCAGCCCCAGCATTTT.